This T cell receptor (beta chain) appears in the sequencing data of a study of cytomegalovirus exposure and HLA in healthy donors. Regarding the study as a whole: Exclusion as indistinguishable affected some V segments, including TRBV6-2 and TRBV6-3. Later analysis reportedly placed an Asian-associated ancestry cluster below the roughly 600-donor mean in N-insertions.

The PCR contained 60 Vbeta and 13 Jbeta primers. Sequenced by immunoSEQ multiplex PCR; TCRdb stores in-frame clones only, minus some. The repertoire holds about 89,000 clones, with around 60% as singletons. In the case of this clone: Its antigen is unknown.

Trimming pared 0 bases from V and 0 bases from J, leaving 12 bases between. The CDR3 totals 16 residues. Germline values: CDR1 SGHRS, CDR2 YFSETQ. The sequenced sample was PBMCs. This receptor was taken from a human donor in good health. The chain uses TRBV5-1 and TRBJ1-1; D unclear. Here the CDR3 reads CASSLARGSMNTEAFF. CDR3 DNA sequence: TGCGCCAGCAGCTTGGCCCGGGGTAGTATGAACACTGAAGCTTTCTTT.